Following are 7 T cell receptor beta chains from one sample sequenced in a study of blood T cell repertoires in COVID-19. TCRdb's copy holds only in-frame clones and misses some; the assay was immunoSEQ multiplex PCR. The table lists around 310,000 clones, about 93% of them singletons. Specimen: peripheral blood. These receptors were taken from a woman aged 25 to 45 with COVID-19, enrolled during active disease.

CDR3 sequence: CAWSGQGRNTEAFF. CDR3 bases: TGTGCCTGGAGTGGACAGGGAAGGAACACTGAAGCTTTCTTT. V and J are TRBV30 and TRBJ1-1, with 7 nucleotides matching TRBD1. The CDR3 extends over 14 amino acids. CDR1 GTSNPN and CDR2 SVGIG come from the germline V gene (reference sequence). V lost 1 base, J lost 1 base, and 3 bases stayed unmatched.

The chain couples TRBV5-1 to TRBJ2-5; D possibly corresponds to TRBD1 (6 bases). Trimming stripped 4 bases from V and 3 bases from J, with 16 bases between. Germline V gene sequence: CDR1 SGHRS, CDR2 YFSETQ. The CDR3 totals 15 residues. Here the CDR3 reads CASSLYRDTKETQYF. As DNA, the CDR3 is TGCGCCAGCAGCCTATATAGGGACACTAAAGAGACCCAGTACTTC. The complete variable domain, with remaining parts taken from reference TRBV5-1 and TRBJ2-5, reads KAGVTQTPRYLIKTRGQQVTLSCSPISGHRSVSWYQQTPGQGLQFLFEYFSETQRNKGNFPGRFSGRQFSNSRSEMNVSTLELGDSALYLCASSLYRDTKETQYFGPGTRLLVL.

The table lists this clone with a count of one. The chain combines TRBV5-1 with TRBJ2-7; D is possibly TRBD2 (6 bases). The V gene lost 2 bases and the J gene lost 9 bases, with 12 bases spanning the gap. The CDR3 is made up of 12 amino acids. CDR1 and CDR2 (germline): SGHRS, YFSETQ. CDR3 sequence reads: CASSLGTGGQYF. DNA of the CDR3: TGCGCCAGCAGCTTAGGGACCGGGGGGCAGTACTTC.

The V gene is TRBV25-1, the J gene TRBJ1-3; D ambiguous. There are 16 residues in the CDR3. Germline values: CDR1 MGHDK, CDR2 SYGVNS. The V end lost 3 bases, the J end lost 0 bases, and 12 bases lay between the germline ends. For the CDR3, the DNA is TGTGCCAGCAGTGATCGAGCGGGGTCCTCTGGAAACACCATATATTTT. It encodes CASSDRAGSSGNTIYF.

The rearrangement links TRBV5-5 to TRBJ2-7; 12 positions match TRBD1. V dropped 3 bases and J dropped 7; count of bases not matched to a gene: 14. Germline V lookup: CDR1 SGHKS, CDR2 YYEKEE (reference sequence). The CDR3 runs 17 residues. The CDR3 spells CASSSITSGTGGSEQYF. The CDR3 DNA sequence: TGTGCCAGCAGCTCCATCACCTCCGGGACAGGGGGCTCGGAGCAGTACTTC.

J is TRBJ2-5 and V is TRBV6-6; 7 bases align to TRBD1. Germline lookup yields CDR1 MNHNY and CDR2 SVGAGI (reference sequence). V was pared by 5 bases and J by 2 bases, with 2 bases of the junction left unmatched. The length of the CDR3 is 13 residues. CDR3: CASSNRGQETQYF. In nucleotides, the CDR3 is TGTGCCAGCAGTAACAGGGGTCAAGAGACCCAGTACTTC.

V and J are TRBV12-3 or TRBV12-4 and TRBJ2-7; D gene ambiguous. V was pared by 2 bases and J by 7 bases, with 6 bases between. CDR3 length: 11 residues. CDR3 nucleotides: TGTGCCAGCAGTTTAAGAGAGGAGCAGTACTTC. Protein product: CASSLREEQYF.